This entry lists 14 T cell receptor beta chains sequenced from one sample in a study of early T cells in non-severe SARS-CoV-2 infection. TCRdb analysed the 5' RACE reads with MiXCR anew, one entry per CDR3 protein. The data hold 30,000 or so distinct CDR3 sequences, with around 7% observed a single time. Sequencing input: whole blood. The receptors come from an adult who was a healthcare worker with PCR-confirmed SARS-CoV-2 infection or an uninfected control (not recorded which).

The sample holds a few counts of this clonotype. The CDR3: CASSHPGQRVIPEAFF. In DNA form, the CDR3 reads TGTGCCAGCAGCCATCCGGGACAGAGGGTAATCCCTGAAGCTTTCTTT. The chain combines TRBV3-1 with TRBJ1-1; 7 bases line up with TRBD1. Germline V gene data show CDR1 as LGHDT and CDR2 as YNNKEL (reference sequence). V shed 3 bases, J shed 6 bases, and the junction held 13 bases outside the gene matches. This CDR3 spans 16 amino acids.

This clonotype was seen at least ten times. This chain uses TRBV9 with TRBJ2-6, with D perhaps assigned TRBD1 or TRBD2 (5 bases each). V lost 2 bases, J lost 1 base, and 10 bases lay in between. Germline V gene sequence: CDR1 SGDLS, CDR2 YYNGEE. This CDR3 has 16 amino acids. DNA for the CDR3: TGTGCCAGCAGCGTGGGACGGCATTCTGGGGCCAACGTCCTGACTTTC. Translation: CASSVGRHSGANVLTF.

This chain uses TRBV10-3 with TRBJ2-1; TRBD2 is a possible D gene (5 bases). CDR1 ENHRY and CDR2 SYGVKD come from the germline V gene. The CDR3 length is 12 residues. V gave up 3 bases and J gave up 9 bases, with 9 bases separating them. The CDR3 coding sequence is TGTGCCATCAGTGACCTGAGCGGTGAGCAGTTCTTC. Protein product: CAISDLSGEQFF.

This clonotype was recorded a few times. The gene calls are TRBV7-9 and TRBJ2-6; D is perhaps TRBD1 or TRBD2 (5 bases each). Germline V gives CDR1 SEHNR, CDR2 FQNEAQ (reference sequence). V lost 5 bases and J lost 4, with 15 bases in between. The CDR3 length is 16 residues. For the CDR3, the DNA is TGTGCCAGCAGCCTCTCCGGGGCGGTGGGGGCCAACGTCCTGACTTTC. It specifies CASSLSGAVGANVLTF. Filled out from reference TRBV7-9 and TRBJ2-6, the complete variable domain reads DTGVSQNPRHKITKRGQNVTFRCDPISEHNRLYWYRQTLGQGPEFLTYFQNEAQLEKSRLLSDRFSAERPKGSFSTLEIQRTEQGDSAMYLCASSLSGAVGANVLTFGAGSRLTVL.

V gene TRBV11-2 combines with J gene TRBJ2-7; D may be TRBD2 (5 bases). Germline loops: CDR1 SGHAT, CDR2 FQNNGV. The V end lost 5 bases, the J end lost 5 bases, and 13 bases lay between the germline ends. This CDR3 contains 13 residues. This CDR3 is CASSRMVAHEQYF. CDR3 DNA: TGTGCCAGCAGCCGGATGGTAGCGCACGAGCAGTACTTC.

The chain has TRBV20-1 and TRBJ2-3, with 13 bases that match TRBD2. CDR1 DFQATT and CDR2 SNEGSKA come from the germline V gene (reference sequence). With 0 bases clipped from V and 4 bases from J, the junction kept 7 bases outside the gene matches. This CDR3 contains 17 residues. CDR3 residues: CSAREGLAGASADTQYF. CDR3 sequence (DNA): TGCAGTGCTAGAGAAGGACTAGCGGGAGCGAGCGCAGATACGCAGTATTTT.

V is TRBV27 and J is TRBJ2-7; 9 nucleotides align to TRBD2. V trimming: 6 bases; J trimming: 3 bases; junction bases outside the gene matches: 9. The CDR3 has 15 amino acids. Germline CDR1 is MNHEY and CDR2 is SMNVEV (reference sequence). DNA of the CDR3: TGTGCCAGCAGCCCTAAAGCGGGAGGTTACTACGAGCAGTACTTC. It yields the protein CASSPKAGGYYEQYF.

This clonotype came up many times. The chain recombines TRBV20-1 with TRBJ2-3; 10 bases line up with TRBD2. The CDR3 runs 19 residues. Germline V gene sequence: CDR1 DFQATT, CDR2 SNEGSKA (reference sequence). With V trimmed by 4 bases and J by 4 bases, 20 bases remained unmatched. The DNA for the CDR3 is TGCAGTGCTATTCGGTGGGCTAGCGGGAGTATTTTTCACGCAGATACGCAGTATTTT. This codes for CSAIRWASGSIFHADTQYF.

This clonotype occurred many times. This chain uses TRBV28 with TRBJ2-1; D possibly corresponds to TRBD2 (5 bases). The CDR3 has 14 residues. Trimming cost V 6 bases and J 9 bases, with 18 bases left between them. Germline CDR1 MDHEN, CDR2 SYDVKM. The CDR3 nucleotides read TGTGCCAGCAGCCCCAGGCTAGCCTCCGGTGAGCAGTTCTTC. Residues: CASSPRLASGEQFF.

V usage is TRBV28 and J usage is TRBJ2-1; 14 bases match TRBD2. Losses at the gene ends were 8 bases for V and 8 bases for J; bases not matched to a gene: 8. This CDR3 contains 15 residues. The germline gives CDR1 MDHEN, CDR2 SYDVKM. The CDR3 DNA reads as TGTGCCAGCGGTCAAACGGGACTAGCGGGAGATGAGCAGTTCTTC. It specifies CASGQTGLAGDEQFF.

This clonotype was detected many times. The chain carries TRBV6-1 and TRBJ2-3, with 7 bases matching TRBD2. The ends lost 4 bases at V and 1 base at J; junction bases unmatched: 20. The CDR3 extends over 20 amino acids. Germline-derived CDR1 and CDR2 are MNHNS and SASEGT. CDR3 sequence reads: CASSVRLGRSSGKGTDTQYF. CDR3 nucleotide sequence: TGTGCCAGCAGTGTTAGGCTGGGTAGGTCGAGCGGGAAAGGCACAGATACGCAGTATTTT.

Ten or more counts support this clonotype. The chain employs TRBV6-6 and TRBJ2-7, with 8 bases that match TRBD2. Germline V gene data show CDR1 as MNHNY and CDR2 as SVGAGI (reference sequence). V gave up 2 bases and J gave up 3 bases; unmatched junction bases: 3. The length of the CDR3 is 14 residues. This chain's CDR3 is CASSYEREYYEQYF. CDR3 DNA: TGTGCCAGCAGTTACGAGCGGGAGTACTACGAGCAGTACTTC.

This clonotype was detected many times. The CDR3 here is CASSQEVGSWARELFF. The CDR3 nucleotides read TGTGCCAGCAGCCAAGAGGTCGGGAGCTGGGCGCGGGAGCTGTTTTTT. This chain uses TRBV3-1 with TRBJ2-2, with TRBD2 as a possible D gene (6 bases). CDR3 length: 16 amino acids. V was cut by 0 bases and J by 9 bases, with 17 bases left in between. Germline V gene sequence: CDR1 LGHDT, CDR2 YNNKEL (reference sequence).

This clonotype was found many times. The rearrangement uses TRBV29-1 and TRBJ2-3; D might be TRBD1 (6 bases). Germline lookup yields CDR1 SQVTM and CDR2 ANQGSEA. The CDR3 has 14 amino acids. The V gene lost 7 bases and the J gene lost 0 bases, with 14 bases spanning the gap. The CDR3 is CSATGTPSTDTQYF. For the CDR3, the DNA is TGCAGCGCGACCGGGACACCTAGCACAGATACGCAGTATTTT.